The 26 T cell receptor beta chains below all came from one sample that was sequenced in a study of cytomegalovirus exposure and HLA in healthy donors. Data came from immunoSEQ multiplex PCR; TCRdb stores just in-frame clones and leaves some out. The sample gives under 200,000 clones, less than 95% of which show up once; 3% to 3.5% is in the top ten. Sequenced material: PBMCs. The receptor set was obtained from a woman between 18 and 29 years old in good health and CMV-seropositive.

The CDR3 DNA sequence: TGTGCCAGCAGTGTCGGGACAGGGGGCTATGGCTACACCTTC. This gives the protein CASSVGTGGYGYTF. This chain connects TRBV6-4 to TRBJ1-2; 11 nucleotides line up with TRBD1. V trimming: 4 bases; J trimming: 4 bases; junction bases outside the gene matches: 2. The CDR3 loop spans 14 amino acids. The germline V gene encodes CDR1 MRHNA and CDR2 SNTAGT.

The chain carries TRBV11-2 and TRBJ2-3, with TRBD2 matching 8 bases. Germline V gene data show CDR1 as SGHAT and CDR2 as FQNNGV. This CDR3 has 18 residues. Trimming took 4 bases from V and 5 from J; bases not matched to a gene: 17. The DNA for the CDR3 is TGTGCCAGCAGCTCCCCGGGGGGCGAGCGGGGGCCGGGAGATACGCAGTATTTT. This encodes CASSSPGGERGPGDTQYF. Full variable domain (outside the CDR3, taken from reference TRBV11-2 and TRBJ2-3): EAGVAQSPRYKIIEKRQSVAFWCNPISGHATLYWYQQILGQGPKLLIQFQNNGVVDDSQLPKDRFSAERLKGVDSTLKIQPAKLEDSAVYLCASSSPGGERGPGDTQYFGPGTRLTVL.

V is TRBV20-1 and J is TRBJ1-1; tentatively, D is TRBD1 (6 bases). This CDR3 has 11 amino acids. The V end was cut by 2 bases, the J end by 8 bases, with 9 bases between. Germline values: CDR1 DFQATT, CDR2 SNEGSKA (reference sequence). The chain's CDR3 is CSARFDREAFF. Here the CDR3 DNA reads TGCAGTGCTAGATTTGACAGGGAAGCTTTCTTT.

This sequence joins TRBV4-3 and TRBJ2-7; 8 positions match TRBD1. V lost 4 bases to trimming and J lost 4 bases; unmatched junction nucleotides: 6. Germline CDR1 LGHNA, CDR2 YSLEER. This CDR3 is built from 14 residues. CDR3: CASSPRQGAYEQYF. CDR3 DNA: TGCGCCAGCAGCCCTCGGCAGGGGGCATACGAGCAGTACTTC.

This rearrangement joins TRBV30 to TRBJ2-3; D is perhaps TRBD1 (6 bases). The V end lost 3 bases, the J end lost 1 base, and 11 bases lay between the germline ends. Per germline, CDR1 GTSNPN and CDR2 SVGIG (reference sequence). The CDR3 extends over 14 amino acids. The CDR3 loop is CAWRGGSGTDTQYF. As DNA, the CDR3 is TGTGCCTGGAGAGGGGGTAGCGGCACAGATACGCAGTATTTT.

The chain joins TRBV29-1 to TRBJ2-1; D is ambiguous. Trimming left V 7 bases short and J 0 bases short, with 13 bases between. Germline CDR1 SQVTM, CDR2 ANQGSEA. The CDR3 runs to 14 residues. Written as DNA, the CDR3 is TGCAGCGGATACCTTGTGAGCTCCTACAATGAGCAGTTCTTC. It encodes CSGYLVSSYNEQFF.

The genes are TRBV6-1 and TRBJ2-2; possible D gene TRBD2, 5 bases. The germline V gene encodes CDR1 MNHNS and CDR2 SASEGT. The CDR3 covers 15 residues. V gave up 6 bases and J gave up 0 bases, with 11 bases separating them. The CDR3 loop is CASRALAANTGELFF. The CDR3 coding sequence is TGTGCCAGCAGAGCTCTAGCCGCGAACACCGGGGAGCTGTTTTTT.

This clone occurred once. The rearrangement links TRBV9 to TRBJ2-3, with 9 bases fitting TRBD2. Germline V lookup: CDR1 SGDLS, CDR2 YYNGEE. The CDR3 covers 17 residues. V was clipped by 8 bases and J by 1 base; unmatched bases: 14. The CDR3 loop is CAREKASGAGRTDTQYF. CDR3 DNA: TGTGCCAGGGAAAAGGCTAGCGGGGCCGGCCGCACAGATACGCAGTATTTT.

V usage is TRBV5-1 and J usage is TRBJ2-4; 7 bases agree with TRBD1. Trimming cost V 0 bases and J 4 bases; bases outside gene matches: 13. This CDR3 is built from 18 residues. Germline CDR1 SGHRS, CDR2 YFSETQ. The CDR3 DNA sequence: TGCGCCAGCAGCTTGGTCACAGGAGCCGGGACAGTAAAAAACATTCAGTACTTC. It specifies CASSLVTGAGTVKNIQYF. The full variable domain, with the rest looked up from reference TRBV5-1 and TRBJ2-4, is KAGVTQTPRYLIKTRGQQVTLSCSPISGHRSVSWYQQTPGQGLQFLFEYFSETQRNKGNFPGRFSGRQFSNSRSEMNVSTLELGDSALYLCASSLVTGAGTVKNIQYFGAGTRLSVL.

The chain uses TRBV4-2 and TRBJ2-5, with 16 nucleotides matching TRBD2. The V gene's germline CDR1 is LGHNA and CDR2 YNFKEQ. The J segment lost 5 bases and the V segment lost 4 bases, leaving 1 base of the junction unmatched. CDR3 length: 15 residues. CDR3 region: CASSPGLAGGETQYF. In DNA form, the CDR3 reads TGTGCCAGCAGCCCGGGACTAGCGGGAGGGGAGACCCAGTACTTC.

V gene TRBV5-4 combines with J gene TRBJ2-7, with 9 bases fitting TRBD1. Trimming took 5 bases from V and 5 from J; bases not matched to a gene: 14. CDR1 SGHNT and CDR2 YYREEE come from the germline V gene (reference sequence). The CDR3 covers 16 residues. The CDR3 DNA reads TGTGCCAGCAGTCTACAGGGGGCGACCTTGGTTGACGAGCAGTACTTC. The encoded protein is CASSLQGATLVDEQYF.

The gene calls are TRBV5-1 and TRBJ1-5; D unresolved. V shed 0 bases and J shed 1 base, with 8 bases lying between them. Germline assignment: CDR1 SGHRS and CDR2 YFSETQ. This CDR3 is built from 15 residues. The CDR3 DNA sequence: TGCGCCAGCAGCTTGGACAGTACCAGCAATCAGCCCCAGCATTTT. Residues: CASSLDSTSNQPQHF.

Here the CDR3 reads CASSPHVNQPQHF. DNA of the CDR3: TGTGCCAGCAGTCCACACGTCAATCAGCCCCAGCATTTT. The chain links TRBV27 to TRBJ1-5; D ambiguous. The length of the CDR3 is 13 residues. V shed 5 bases and J shed 3 bases, with 8 bases lying between them. Germline V gene data show CDR1 as MNHEY and CDR2 as SMNVEV (reference sequence).

This chain links TRBV27 with TRBJ2-1; 14 bases match TRBD2. Germline CDR1 and CDR2: MNHEY and SMNVEV (reference sequence). The CDR3 has 17 amino acids. V gave up 4 bases and J gave up 0 bases; unmatched junction bases: 2. The CDR3 DNA reads as TGTGCCAGCAGTTCCGGGACTAGCGGGAGCTCCTACAATGAGCAGTTCTTC. Translation: CASSSGTSGSSYNEQFF.

The chain carries TRBV28 and TRBJ2-7; 10 bases are shared with TRBD2. V lost 5 bases to trimming and J lost 7 bases; unmatched junction nucleotides: 11. Germline V lookup: CDR1 MDHEN, CDR2 SYDVKM. CDR3 length: 15 amino acids. CDR3 in DNA: TGTGCCAGCAGTCCGACTCTAGCGGGAGCAGGGGAGCAGTACTTC. Encoded protein: CASSPTLAGAGEQYF. Combining the CDR3 with reference TRBV28 and TRBJ2-7 gives the whole variable domain DVKVTQSSRYLVKRTGEKVFLECVQDMDHENMFWYRQDPGLGLRLIYFSYDVKMKEKGDIPEGYSVSREKKERFSLILESASTNQTSMYLCASSPTLAGAGEQYFGPGTRLTVT.

The genes are TRBV18 and TRBJ2-1; 9 bases match TRBD2. The V gene end was trimmed by 5 bases and the J gene end by 6 bases; junction bases not matched to a gene: 5. In germline, CDR1 is KGHSH, CDR2 LQKENI. CDR3 length: 14 residues. In DNA form, the CDR3 reads TGTGCCAGCTCAGCAACTAGCGGGCTCAATGAGCAGTTCTTC. Translating gives CASSATSGLNEQFF.

This clone was observed once. The chain employs TRBV6-6 and TRBJ2-1; perhaps TRBD2 as D (5 bases). There are 14 residues in the CDR3. V dropped 6 bases and J dropped 3 bases, with 12 bases sitting between them. CDR1 is MNHNY, CDR2 SVGAGI, per germline (reference sequence). Here the CDR3 DNA reads TGTGCCAGCAGGCCCGGAGGCGTCTACAATGAGCAGTTCTTC. This gives the protein CASRPGGVYNEQFF.

This chain joins TRBV28 and TRBJ2-5, with 10 bases lining up with TRBD2. After removal of 6 bases from V and 3 bases from J, the junction contained 7 bases not matched to a gene. Looked up from germline, CDR1 is MDHEN and CDR2 is SYDVKM. CDR3 length: 15 residues. The CDR3 is CASRPLAGLKETQYF. The CDR3 region has the DNA TGTGCCAGCAGGCCACTAGCGGGACTGAAAGAGACCCAGTACTTC.

J is TRBJ2-5 and V is TRBV19; possible D gene TRBD1, 6 bases. This CDR3 comprises 14 residues. Germline CDR1 reads LNHDA; CDR2 reads SQIVND (reference sequence). V lost 1 base and J lost 5, with 11 bases in between. CDR3 in amino acids: CASSIATGGETQYF. CDR3 nucleotides: TGTGCCAGTAGTATAGCGACAGGTGGGGAGACCCAGTACTTC.

The genes are TRBV18 and TRBJ2-7, with 9 bases that match TRBD1. This CDR3 has 14 amino acids. Germline V lookup: CDR1 KGHSH, CDR2 LQKENI. V dropped 6 bases and J dropped 4; count of bases not matched to a gene: 7. The CDR3 DNA reads TGTGCCAGCTCTCAGGGGACAGGGACATACGAGCAGTACTTC. Amino acids: CASSQGTGTYEQYF.

J is TRBJ2-1 and V is TRBV18; D call uncertain. V lost 3 bases and J lost 4, with 10 bases in between. The germline gives CDR1 KGHSH, CDR2 LQKENI. The CDR3 length is 14 residues. The CDR3 DNA is TGTGCCAGCTCACCCCCCGGTCCATACAATGAGCAGTTCTTC. Translation gives CASSPPGPYNEQFF.

V gene TRBV30 combines with J gene TRBJ1-6, with 11 bases aligning to TRBD1. This CDR3 contains 15 residues. Losses at the gene ends were 3 bases for V and 6 bases for J; bases not matched to a gene: 4. CDR1 GTSNPN and CDR2 SVGIG come from the germline V gene (reference sequence). CDR3 amino acids: CAWRIGTGGNSPLHF. CDR3 in DNA: TGTGCCTGGAGGATTGGGACAGGGGGTAATTCACCCCTCCACTTT. Combining the CDR3 with reference TRBV30 and TRBJ1-6 gives the whole variable domain SQTIHQWPATLVQPVGSPLSLECTVEGTSNPNLYWYRQAAGRGLQLLFYSVGIGQISSEVPQNLSASRPQDRQFILSSKKLLLSDSGFYLCAWRIGTGGNSPLHFGNGTRLTVT.

The chain uses TRBV7-2 and TRBJ2-7; 12 positions agree with TRBD2. V lost 5 bases and J lost 7; bases outside the gene matches: 9. This CDR3 region has 15 residues. Per germline, CDR1 SGHTA and CDR2 FQGNSA. CDR3 sequence reads: CASSHSSGRAREQYF. CDR3 nucleotides: TGTGCCAGCAGCCACTCTAGCGGGAGGGCCAGGGAGCAGTACTTC.

The DNA for the CDR3 is TGCGCCAGCAGCCAGGACCGACTAGGGGTATATCGCTACGAGCAGTACTTC. Translating it yields CASSQDRLGVYRYEQYF. This sequence joins TRBV4-3 and TRBJ2-7, with D perhaps matching TRBD2 (6 bases). This CDR3 is 17 amino acids long. CDR1 and CDR2 from the germline V gene are LGHNA and YSLEER. V was trimmed by 3 bases and J by 3 bases, leaving 21 bases between them.

This chain connects TRBV7-9 to TRBJ2-1; D perhaps matches TRBD1 (6 bases). Trimming stripped 3 bases from V and 6 bases from J, with 15 bases between. The length of the CDR3 is 15 residues. Germline loops: CDR1 SEHNR, CDR2 FQNEAQ (reference sequence). The CDR3 region has the DNA TGTGCCAGCAGCTTGGACAGCACAGAGGGCAATGAGCAGTTCTTC. Its translation is CASSLDSTEGNEQFF.

The rearrangement uses TRBV9 and TRBJ2-3, with D perhaps matching TRBD2 (6 bases). CDR1 SGDLS and CDR2 YYNGEE come from the germline V gene. Trimming stripped 2 bases from V and 1 base from J, with 14 bases between. CDR3 length: 16 amino acids. CDR3 loop: CASSVPPGTGTDTQYF. In DNA form, the CDR3 reads TGTGCCAGCAGCGTTCCCCCCGGGACTGGCACAGATACGCAGTATTTT. The variable domain in full, with the rest retrieved from reference TRBV9 and TRBJ2-3, is DSGVTQTPKHLITATGQRVTLRCSPRSGDLSVYWYQQSLDQGLQFLIQYYNGEERAKGNILERFSAQQFPDLHSELNLSSLELGDSALYFCASSVPPGTGTDTQYFGPGTRLTVL.